This TCR beta chain was observed in a study of T cell responses to AZD1222 COVID-19 vaccine. Background on the study: Second doses that came at about 4 or about 12 weeks were put together.

V was pared by 4 bases and J by 5 bases, with 21 bases between. This CDR3 region has 17 residues. Germline-derived CDR1 and CDR2 are SGHTS and YDEGEE. Clones were sequenced by immunoSEQ multiplex PCR, and TCRdb holds only the in-frame ones, with some missing. The data show 100,000 or so clones, with around nine tenths seen just once and about 15% held by the top ten. The V gene is TRBV5-8, the J gene TRBJ1-4, with a tentative D call TRBD1 (6 bases). The source was peripheral blood, collected on day 0 of AZD1222 vaccination. The sequence derives from an adult in good health. CDR3 nucleotides: TGTGCCAGCAGCCGGAAACGGGGCGAGGGGGTCAATGAAAAACTGTTTTTT. Translated: CASSRKRGEGVNEKLFF.